This entry lists 22 T cell receptor beta chains sequenced from one sample in a study of cytomegalovirus exposure and HLA in healthy donors. In the PCR, 60 Vbeta and 13 Jbeta primers were used. The table came from immunoSEQ multiplex PCR; TCRdb's copy has only in-frame clones and leaves some out. Here the sample spans 110,000 or so clones, 60% to 80% being singletons. The sequenced material came from PBMCs. These receptors came from a man younger than 35 in good health and CMV-seropositive.

The chain couples TRBV7-2 to TRBJ2-7; TRBD1 matches at 7 bases. CDR1 SGHTA and CDR2 FQGNSA come from the germline V gene. CDR3 size: 15 residues. The junction had 8 bases not matched to a gene; V was cut back by 5 bases and J by 1 base. CDR3 DNA: TGTGCCAGCAGCCCTCAAAAGGGACAGTCCTACGAGCAGTACTTC. Translation gives CASSPQKGQSYEQYF.

J is TRBJ1-1 and V is TRBV25-1, with D unresolved. CDR1 is MGHDK and CDR2 is SYGVNS in the germline V gene. The CDR3 runs to 12 residues. Between the trimmed V and J ends, which lost 5 bases and 0 bases, there was a span of 4 bases. The CDR3 bases are TGTGCCAGCAGTCGTGTGAACACTGAAGCTTTCTTT. Amino acid sequence: CASSRVNTEAFF.

The chain is built from TRBV7-2 and TRBJ1-5; D remains unclear. Germline assignment: CDR1 SGHTA and CDR2 FQGNSA. The ends were cut back, 5 bases at V and 11 bases at J, with 13 bases in the middle. CDR3 length equals 12 residues. DNA of the CDR3: TGTGCCAGCAGCCCGGTGGGCCAGGCCCAGCATTTT. Encoded protein: CASSPVGQAQHF.

In this sample, this clone turned up a few times. This chain uses TRBV6-5 with TRBJ2-3; TRBD2 aligns across 10 bases. V dropped 6 bases and J dropped 1; count of bases not matched to a gene: 4. CDR1 and CDR2 from the germline V gene are MNHEY and SVGAGI. This CDR3 is 15 amino acids long. CDR3 sequence reads: CASSPGTSGTDTQYF. CDR3 DNA: TGTGCCAGCAGCCCCGGGACTAGCGGCACAGATACGCAGTATTTT.

The genes are TRBV15 and TRBJ1-1; D gene uncertain. Germline V gene sequence: CDR1 LNHNV, CDR2 YYDKDF (reference sequence). The V gene lost 7 bases and the J gene lost 3 bases, with 15 bases spanning the gap. The CDR3 totals 14 residues. The CDR3 DNA sequence: TGTGCCACCACCAACACGGGGTGGGACACTGAAGCTTTCTTT. It codes for CATTNTGWDTEAFF.

This clone was seen a handful of times. V gene TRBV5-4 combines with J gene TRBJ2-1; 8 bases map to TRBD2. CDR1 SGHNT and CDR2 YYREEE come from the germline V gene (reference sequence). CDR3 size: 17 residues. Trimming took 0 bases from V and 0 from J; bases not matched to a gene: 5. In DNA form, the CDR3 reads TGTGCCAGCAGCTTGGCAAGCGGGAGAATCTCCTACAATGAGCAGTTCTTC. It is translated as CASSLASGRISYNEQFF.

The rearrangement joins TRBV27 to TRBJ2-3, with TRBD2 matching 12 bases. CDR3 size: 17 residues. V lost 0 bases to trimming and J lost 4 bases; unmatched junction nucleotides: 5. Germline V gives CDR1 MNHEY, CDR2 SMNVEV (reference sequence). The CDR3 spells CASSLSHLAGGPDTQYF. In nucleotides, the CDR3 is TGTGCCAGCAGTTTATCTCATCTAGCGGGGGGGCCAGATACGCAGTATTTT.

This chain links TRBV5-1 with TRBJ2-2, with D possibly matching TRBD2 (7 bases). The germline CDR1 and CDR2 sequences are SGHRS and YFSETQ. With 7 bases removed from V and 6 bases from J, the gap between germline ends came to 19 bases. This CDR3 is 15 amino acids long. Written as DNA, the CDR3 is TGCGCCAGCGAGGGAGGCGGGGGCGGCCCCGGGGAGCTGTTTTTT. Protein sequence: CASEGGGGGPGELFF.

The chain uses TRBV4-1 and TRBJ1-4; D is undetermined. Germline V lookup: CDR1 MGHRA, CDR2 YSYEKL. V lost 4 bases and J 6 bases, leaving 9 bases between the germline ends. The CDR3 totals 13 residues. The CDR3 DNA is TGCGCCAGCAGCCTAGGAGGAGATGAAAAACTGTTTTTT. Its protein product is CASSLGGDEKLFF.

CDR3 nucleotide sequence: TGTGCCACCCCGGGGGTCTACTATGGCTACACCTTC. Protein: CATPGVYYGYTF. This sequence joins TRBV7-9 and TRBJ1-2; maybe TRBD1 (5 bases). This CDR3 is 12 amino acids long. Trimming cost V 10 bases and J 3 bases, with 12 bases left between them. Germline assignment: CDR1 SEHNR and CDR2 FQNEAQ (reference sequence).

The CDR3 sequence is CASSEALSGTEAFF. CDR3 in DNA: TGTGCCAGCAGTGAAGCGCTTTCCGGGACAGAAGCTTTCTTT. The chain joins TRBV2 to TRBJ1-1, with D possibly being TRBD1 (6 bases). The CDR3 sequence is 14 residues long. V gave up 0 bases and J gave up 8 bases, with 13 bases separating them. The germline gives CDR1 SNHLY, CDR2 FYNNEI.

The chain uses TRBV29-1 and TRBJ2-1; a possible D gene is TRBD2 (5 bases). The V gene lost 2 bases and the J gene lost 7 bases, with 15 bases spanning the gap. The CDR3 sequence is 14 residues long. Per germline, CDR1 SQVTM and CDR2 ANQGSEA. CDR3 protein: CSVEWSSSPNEQFF. The CDR3 DNA follows: TGCAGCGTTGAATGGTCCTCTAGCCCTAATGAGCAGTTCTTC.

In this sample, this clone turned up a few times. V usage is TRBV6-4 and J usage is TRBJ1-2, with 10 bases aligning to TRBD1. Unmatched junction bases numbered 5, after V lost 6 bases and J lost 7 bases. Germline loops: CDR1 MRHNA, CDR2 SNTAGT. The CDR3 has 13 residues. Written as DNA, the CDR3 is TGTGCCAGCAGGGATGGGACAGGGGCTGGCTACACCTTC. Protein product: CASRDGTGAGYTF.

The chain carries TRBV2 and TRBJ1-6, with D perhaps matching TRBD1 (6 bases). The CDR3 runs to 20 residues. The germline V and J ends were trimmed by 5 bases and 0 bases, with 23 bases remaining between them. From germline, CDR1 is SNHLY and CDR2 FYNNEI. The CDR3 protein is CASSLRETRTAVSYNSPLHF. CDR3 DNA: TGTGCCAGCAGTCTTCGCGAAACGAGGACAGCCGTCTCCTATAATTCACCCCTCCACTTT. The full variable domain, rest sourced from reference TRBV2 and TRBJ1-6, is EPEVTQTPSHQVTQMGQEVILRCVPISNHLYFYWYRQILGQKVEFLVSFYNNEISEKSEIFDDQFSVERPDGSNFTLKIRSTKLEDSAMYFCASSLRETRTAVSYNSPLHFGNGTRLTVT.

This clone showed up just a few times. The rearrangement links TRBV10-2 to TRBJ1-5; unclear D gene. Trimming took 6 bases from V and 1 from J, leaving 10 bases between them. The germline V gene encodes CDR1 WSHSY and CDR2 SAAADI. The CDR3 loop spans 14 amino acids. In DNA form, the CDR3 reads TGCGCCAGCAGGGACTTTCCAAGCAATCAGCCCCAGCATTTT. It codes for CASRDFPSNQPQHF.

This chain uses TRBV7-2 with TRBJ2-3; TRBD2 matches at 12 bases. CDR1 and CDR2 from the germline V gene are SGHTA and FQGNSA. The CDR3 sequence is 17 residues long. V shed 3 bases, J shed 6 bases, and the junction held 10 bases outside the gene matches. CDR3 loop: CASSFGVLAGGRDTQYF. As DNA, the CDR3 is TGTGCCAGCAGCTTTGGGGTACTAGCGGGGGGCCGCGATACGCAGTATTTT.

The J gene is TRBJ1-6, the V gene TRBV7-2; 10 bases align to TRBD1. CDR3 length equals 14 residues. Germline CDR1 SGHTA, CDR2 FQGNSA. V was clipped by 4 bases and J by 6 bases; unmatched bases: 0. The CDR3 spells CASSWTGGNSPLHF. CDR3 sequence (DNA): TGTGCCAGCAGCTGGACAGGGGGTAATTCACCCCTCCACTTT.

The V call is TRBV5-1, the J call TRBJ2-1; TRBD1 agrees at 9 bases. Germline V gene data show CDR1 as SGHRS and CDR2 as YFSETQ. V was clipped by 3 bases and J by 6 bases; unmatched bases: 1. The CDR3 contains 13 residues. The CDR3: CASSWDRANEQFF. The CDR3 DNA reads TGCGCCAGCAGCTGGGACAGGGCCAATGAGCAGTTCTTC.

J is TRBJ2-7 and V is TRBV5-6; 9 nucleotides match TRBD1. The length of the CDR3 is 14 residues. From germline, CDR1 is SGHDT and CDR2 YYEEEE. Trimming removed 1 base from V and 7 bases from J; junction bases left unmatched: 6. The DNA for the CDR3 is TGTGCCAGCAGCTTGCCGGGACAGGGCTGGGAGCAGTACTTC. It yields the protein CASSLPGQGWEQYF.

The chain joins TRBV6-5 to TRBJ2-6, with TRBD2 identical over 7 bases. The CDR3 is 16 residues long. J gave up 2 bases and V 2 bases, and 3 bases lay outside the gene matches. Per the germline V gene, CDR1 is MNHEY and CDR2 is SVGAGI. CDR3 nucleotides: TGTGCCAGCAGTTACGGGGAGGGGACTGGGGCCAACGTCCTGACTTTC. Translating gives CASSYGEGTGANVLTF.

The gene calls are TRBV5-6 and TRBJ1-3, with D unclear. Between the trimmed V and J ends, which lost 1 base and 2 bases, there was a span of 22 bases. The CDR3 covers 19 residues. Germline V lookup: CDR1 SGHDT, CDR2 YYEEEE. CDR3 bases: TGTGCCAGCAGCTTGCTCGGTTTTCGGCACGGGATTACTGGAAACACCATATATTTT. Its translation is CASSLLGFRHGITGNTIYF.

V gene TRBV7-2 combines with J gene TRBJ2-7; D may be TRBD2 (6 bases). This CDR3 is built from 14 residues. Germline V CDR1 and CDR2: SGHTA, FQGNSA. V dropped 1 base and J dropped 4 bases, with 11 bases sitting between them. The CDR3 DNA reads TGTGCCAGCAGCTTAGAACTAGCAGTGTACGAGCAGTACTTC. Its protein product is CASSLELAVYEQYF.